These 8 T cell receptor beta chains originate from one sample sequenced in a study of blood T cell repertoires in COVID-19. Assay used: immunoSEQ multiplex PCR; TCRdb lists only in-frame clones, some missing. Seen here are fewer than 95,000 clones, more than 80% observed once, and the top ten hold 10% to 15%. Sequencing was carried out using peripheral blood. These receptors were taken from a human donor in a cohort sampled during active COVID-19.

V and J are TRBV11-2 and TRBJ2-2; possible D gene TRBD2, 5 bases. Germline CDR1 reads SGHAT; CDR2 reads FQNNGV. Trimming stripped 1 base from V and 3 bases from J, with 12 bases between. CDR3 size: 16 residues. CDR3 amino acids: CASSLGVGVYTGELFF. CDR3 in DNA: TGTGCCAGCAGCTTAGGGGTCGGGGTTTACACCGGGGAGCTGTTTTTT.

V is TRBV6-5 and J is TRBJ1-1; D might be TRBD1 (5 bases). The CDR3 spans 14 residues. The ends were cut back, 6 bases at V and 3 bases at J, with 14 bases in the middle. CDR1 and CDR2 from the germline V gene are MNHEY and SVGAGI. The CDR3 loop is CASRTMGRHTEAFF. Here the CDR3 DNA reads TGTGCCAGCAGGACCATGGGGCGGCACACTGAAGCTTTCTTT.

The V gene is TRBV7-2, the J gene TRBJ2-3; D is perhaps TRBD2 (5 bases). CDR3 length: 13 residues. Germline CDR1 is SGHTA and CDR2 is FQGNSA. V lost 4 bases and J 1 base, leaving 6 bases between the germline ends. CDR3 residues: CASSYGGTDTQYF. The CDR3 DNA reads TGTGCCAGCAGCTACGGGGGCACAGATACGCAGTATTTT.

In its sample, this clone was seen once. The chain recombines TRBV10-2 with TRBJ2-1; no clear D. V was pared by 8 bases and J by 7 bases, with 15 bases between. The CDR3 covers 13 residues. The germline gives CDR1 WSHSY, CDR2 SAAADI. CDR3 residues: CASARRGQNEQFF. Written as DNA, the CDR3 is TGCGCCAGCGCTCGCCGTGGCCAGAATGAGCAGTTCTTC.

This clone has more than one count but fewer than ten. The gene calls are TRBV29-1 and TRBJ2-1; possible D gene TRBD1, 6 bases. The V end lost 3 bases, the J end lost 4 bases, and 13 bases lay between the germline ends. Germline V gives CDR1 SQVTM, CDR2 ANQGSEA. The CDR3 has 14 amino acids. CDR3 residues: CSVDGDRWYNEQFF. The DNA for the CDR3 is TGCAGCGTTGACGGCGACAGGTGGTACAATGAGCAGTTCTTC.

The chain recombines TRBV25-1 with TRBJ2-7; no firm D call. The germline V and J ends were trimmed by 8 bases and 4 bases, with 9 bases remaining between them. The CDR3 covers 11 residues. The V gene's germline CDR1 is MGHDK and CDR2 SYGVNS. CDR3 loop: CASSTFYEQYF. DNA of the CDR3: TGTGCCAGCTCTACTTTTTACGAGCAGTACTTC.

This chain links TRBV5-8 with TRBJ2-5; 7 bases map to TRBD1. The CDR3 is 14 amino acids. Trimming at V came to 1 base and at J to 6 bases, leaving 6 bases not matched to a gene. CDR1 and CDR2 (germline): SGHTS, YDEGEE. The CDR3 DNA follows: TGTGCCAGCAGCTTGTCAGGGGGTAGGAAGACCCAGTACTTC. The encoded protein is CASSLSGGRKTQYF. Filled out from reference TRBV5-8 and TRBJ2-5, the complete variable domain reads EAGVTQSPTHLIKTRGQQATLRCSPISGHTSVYWYQQALGLGLQFLLWYDEGEERNRGNFPPRFSGRQFPNYSSELNVNALELEDSALYLCASSLSGGRKTQYFGPGTRLLVL.

V is TRBV13 and J is TRBJ1-1; 12 positions match TRBD1. The CDR3 loop spans 16 amino acids. CDR1 PRHDT and CDR2 FYEKMQ come from the germline V gene (reference sequence). V was clipped by 5 bases and J by 2 bases; unmatched bases: 6. CDR3: CASSRGQGAGNTEAFF. DNA of the CDR3: TGTGCCAGCAGCAGGGGACAGGGGGCGGGAAACACTGAAGCTTTCTTT.